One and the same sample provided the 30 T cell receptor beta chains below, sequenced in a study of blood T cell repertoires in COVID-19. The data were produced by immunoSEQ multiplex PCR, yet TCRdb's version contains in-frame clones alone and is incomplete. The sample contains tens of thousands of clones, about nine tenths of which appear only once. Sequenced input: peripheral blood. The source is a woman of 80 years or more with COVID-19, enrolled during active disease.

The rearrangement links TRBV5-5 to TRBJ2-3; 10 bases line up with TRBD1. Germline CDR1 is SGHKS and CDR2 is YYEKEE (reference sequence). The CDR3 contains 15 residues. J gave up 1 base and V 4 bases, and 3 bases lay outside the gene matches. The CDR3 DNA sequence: TGTGCCAGCAGCCTTGGACAGGGGGGCACAGATACGCAGTATTTT. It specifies CASSLGQGGTDTQYF.

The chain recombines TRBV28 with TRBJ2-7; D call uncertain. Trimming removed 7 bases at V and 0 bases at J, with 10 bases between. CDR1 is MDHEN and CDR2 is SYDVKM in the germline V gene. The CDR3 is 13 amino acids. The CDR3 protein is CASIRGGSYEQYF. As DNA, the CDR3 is TGTGCCAGCATCCGCGGCGGCTCCTACGAGCAGTACTTC.

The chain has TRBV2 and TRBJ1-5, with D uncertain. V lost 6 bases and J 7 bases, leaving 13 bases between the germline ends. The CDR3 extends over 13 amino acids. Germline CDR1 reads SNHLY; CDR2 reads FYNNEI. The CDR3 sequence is CASRTGPGQPQHF. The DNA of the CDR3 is TGTGCCAGCAGAACCGGACCGGGACAGCCCCAGCATTTT.

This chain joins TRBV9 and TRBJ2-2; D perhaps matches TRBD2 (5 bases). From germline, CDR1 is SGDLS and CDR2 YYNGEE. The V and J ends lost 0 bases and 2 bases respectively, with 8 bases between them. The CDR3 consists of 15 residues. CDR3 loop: CASSVAGSNTGELFF. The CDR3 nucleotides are TGTGCCAGCAGCGTAGCGGGGAGCAACACCGGGGAGCTGTTTTTT.

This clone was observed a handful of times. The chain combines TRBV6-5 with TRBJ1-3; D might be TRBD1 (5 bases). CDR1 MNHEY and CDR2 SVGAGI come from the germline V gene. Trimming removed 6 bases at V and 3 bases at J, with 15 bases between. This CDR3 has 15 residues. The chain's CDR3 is CASRPPWGGGNTIYF. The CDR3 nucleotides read TGTGCCAGCAGGCCGCCGTGGGGCGGTGGAAACACCATATATTTT.

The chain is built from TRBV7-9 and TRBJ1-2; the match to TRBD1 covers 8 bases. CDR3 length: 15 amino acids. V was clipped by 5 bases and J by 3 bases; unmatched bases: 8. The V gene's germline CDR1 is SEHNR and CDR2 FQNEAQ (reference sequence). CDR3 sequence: CASSLDRGHDYGYTF. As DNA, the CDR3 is TGTGCCAGCAGCCTCGACAGGGGCCATGACTATGGCTACACCTTC. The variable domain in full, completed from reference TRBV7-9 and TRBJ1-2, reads DTGVSQNPRHKITKRGQNVTFRCDPISEHNRLYWYRQTLGQGPEFLTYFQNEAQLEKSRLLSDRFSAERPKGSFSTLEIQRTEQGDSAMYLCASSLDRGHDYGYTFGSGTRLTVV.

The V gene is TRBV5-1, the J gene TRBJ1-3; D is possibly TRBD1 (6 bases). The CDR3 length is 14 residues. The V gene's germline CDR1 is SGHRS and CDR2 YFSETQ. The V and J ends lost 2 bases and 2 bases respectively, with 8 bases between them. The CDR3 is CASSLTGTGNTIYF. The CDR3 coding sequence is TGCGCCAGCAGCTTAACAGGGACTGGAAACACCATATATTTT.

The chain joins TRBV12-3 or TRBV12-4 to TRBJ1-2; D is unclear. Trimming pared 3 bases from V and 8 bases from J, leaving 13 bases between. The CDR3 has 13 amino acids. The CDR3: CASSFGGFRGYTF. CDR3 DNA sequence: TGTGCCAGCAGTTTTGGTGGCTTTCGCGGCTACACCTTC.

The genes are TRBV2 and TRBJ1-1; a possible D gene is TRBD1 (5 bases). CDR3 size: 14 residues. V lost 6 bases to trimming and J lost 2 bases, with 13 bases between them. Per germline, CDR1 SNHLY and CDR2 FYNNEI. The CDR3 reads CASRRDSSNTEAFF. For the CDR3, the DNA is TGTGCCAGCAGGAGAGACAGTTCCAACACTGAAGCTTTCTTT.

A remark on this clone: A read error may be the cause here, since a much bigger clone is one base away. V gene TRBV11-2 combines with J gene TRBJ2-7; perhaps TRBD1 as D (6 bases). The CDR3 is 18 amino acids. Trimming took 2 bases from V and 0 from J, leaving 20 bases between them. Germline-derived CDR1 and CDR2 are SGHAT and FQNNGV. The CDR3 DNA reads TGTGCCAGCAGCTTAATCCACCTGACAGGCCCAAGCTCCTACGAGCAGTACTTC. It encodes CASSLIHLTGPSSYEQYF.

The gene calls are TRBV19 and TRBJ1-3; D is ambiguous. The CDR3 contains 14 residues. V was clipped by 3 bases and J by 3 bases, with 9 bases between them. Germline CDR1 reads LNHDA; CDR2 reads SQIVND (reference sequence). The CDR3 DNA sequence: TGTGCCAGTAGTATCGGAGATTTTGGAAACACCATATATTTT. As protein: CASSIGDFGNTIYF.

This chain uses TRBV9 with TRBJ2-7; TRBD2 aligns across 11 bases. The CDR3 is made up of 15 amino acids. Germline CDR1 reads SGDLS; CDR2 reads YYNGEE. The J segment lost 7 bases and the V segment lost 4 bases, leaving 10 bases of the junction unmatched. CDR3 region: CASSPVAGGLGEQYF. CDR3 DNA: TGTGCCAGCAGCCCCGTAGCGGGAGGGCTGGGGGAGCAGTACTTC.

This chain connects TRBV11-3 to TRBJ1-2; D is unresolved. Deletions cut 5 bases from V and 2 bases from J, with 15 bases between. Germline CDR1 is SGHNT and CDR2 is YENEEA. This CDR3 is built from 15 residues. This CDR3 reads CASSPRVSRNYGYTF. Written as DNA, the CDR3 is TGTGCCAGCAGCCCGAGAGTGTCCAGGAACTATGGCTACACCTTC.

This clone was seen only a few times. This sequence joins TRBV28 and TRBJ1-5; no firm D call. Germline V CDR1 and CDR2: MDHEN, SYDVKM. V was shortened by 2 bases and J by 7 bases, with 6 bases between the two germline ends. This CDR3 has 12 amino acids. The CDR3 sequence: CASSLDEQPQHF. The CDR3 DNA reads TGTGCCAGCAGTTTAGATGAGCAGCCCCAGCATTTT. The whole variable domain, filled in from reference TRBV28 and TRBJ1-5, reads DVKVTQSSRYLVKRTGEKVFLECVQDMDHENMFWYRQDPGLGLRLIYFSYDVKMKEKGDIPEGYSVSREKKERFSLILESASTNQTSMYLCASSLDEQPQHFGDGTRLSIL.

CDR3 residues: CASSPLLSGTLDQFF. The CDR3 region has the DNA TGTGCCAGCTCACCGCTCCTCTCCGGGACTCTGGATCAGTTCTTC. This rearrangement joins TRBV18 to TRBJ2-1, with D possibly matching TRBD2 (6 bases). The V gene's germline CDR1 is KGHSH and CDR2 LQKENI. V was cut by 3 bases and J by 13 bases, with 22 bases left in between. The length of the CDR3 is 15 residues.

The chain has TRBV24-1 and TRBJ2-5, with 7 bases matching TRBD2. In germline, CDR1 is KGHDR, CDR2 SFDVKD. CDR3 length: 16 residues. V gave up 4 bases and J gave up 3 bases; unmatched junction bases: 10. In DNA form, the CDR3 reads TGTGCCACCAGTGACACCCGGACGGGAGGCAAAGAGACCCAGTACTTC. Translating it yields CATSDTRTGGKETQYF.

CDR3 in amino acids: CAGANWTGGTYGYTF. Here the CDR3 DNA reads TGTGCCGGGGCCAACTGGACAGGGGGAACCTATGGCTACACCTTC. V usage is TRBV4-2 and J usage is TRBJ1-2, with 10 bases lining up with TRBD1. CDR3 length: 15 amino acids. The V gene end was trimmed by 11 bases and the J gene end by 4 bases; junction bases not matched to a gene: 13. Germline V gene lookup returns CDR1 LGHNA and CDR2 YNFKEQ.

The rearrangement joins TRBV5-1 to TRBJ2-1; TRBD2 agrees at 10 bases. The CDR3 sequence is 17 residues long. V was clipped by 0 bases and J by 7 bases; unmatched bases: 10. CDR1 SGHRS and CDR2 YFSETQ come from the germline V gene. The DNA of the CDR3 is TGCGCCAGCAGCTTGGGACTAATAGCGGGGGGCCGGAATGAGCAGTTCTTC. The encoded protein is CASSLGLIAGGRNEQFF.

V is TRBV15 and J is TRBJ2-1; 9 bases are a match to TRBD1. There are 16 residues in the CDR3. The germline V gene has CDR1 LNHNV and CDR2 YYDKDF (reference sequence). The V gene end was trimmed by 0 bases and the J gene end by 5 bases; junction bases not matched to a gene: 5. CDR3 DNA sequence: TGTGCCACCAGCAGAGATTTTAGGACAGGGGACAATGAGCAGTTCTTC. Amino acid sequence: CATSRDFRTGDNEQFF.

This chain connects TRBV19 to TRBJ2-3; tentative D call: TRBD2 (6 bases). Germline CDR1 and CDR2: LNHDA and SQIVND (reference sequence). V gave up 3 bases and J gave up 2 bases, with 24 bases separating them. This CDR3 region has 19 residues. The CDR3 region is CASSIRVPGTPGITDTQYF. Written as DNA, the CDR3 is TGTGCCAGTAGTATTAGGGTGCCCGGGACTCCCGGAATCACAGATACGCAGTATTTT.

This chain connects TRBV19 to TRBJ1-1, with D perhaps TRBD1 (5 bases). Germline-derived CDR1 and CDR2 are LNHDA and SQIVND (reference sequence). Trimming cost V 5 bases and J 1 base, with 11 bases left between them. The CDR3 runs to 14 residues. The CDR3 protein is CASSYQGENTEAFF. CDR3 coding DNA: TGTGCCAGTAGTTACCAGGGCGAGAACACTGAAGCTTTCTTT. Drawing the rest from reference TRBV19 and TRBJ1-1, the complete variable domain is DGGITQSPKYLFRKEGQNVTLSCEQNLNHDAMYWYRQDPGQGLRLIYYSQIVNDFQKGDIAEGYSVSREKKESFPLTVTSAQKNPTAFYLCASSYQGENTEAFFGQGTRLTVV.

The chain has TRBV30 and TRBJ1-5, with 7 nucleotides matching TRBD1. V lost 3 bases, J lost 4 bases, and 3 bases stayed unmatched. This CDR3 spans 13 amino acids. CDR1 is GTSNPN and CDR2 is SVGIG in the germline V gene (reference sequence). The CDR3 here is CAWSTQGNQPQHF. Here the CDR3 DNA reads TGTGCCTGGAGCACACAGGGGAATCAGCCCCAGCATTTT.

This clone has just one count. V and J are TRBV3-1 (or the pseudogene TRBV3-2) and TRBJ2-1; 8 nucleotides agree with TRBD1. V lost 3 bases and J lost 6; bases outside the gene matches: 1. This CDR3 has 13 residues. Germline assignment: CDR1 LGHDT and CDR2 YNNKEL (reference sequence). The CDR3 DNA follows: TGTGCCAGCAGCCAGGACAGGGTCAATGAGCAGTTCTTC. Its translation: CASSQDRVNEQFF.

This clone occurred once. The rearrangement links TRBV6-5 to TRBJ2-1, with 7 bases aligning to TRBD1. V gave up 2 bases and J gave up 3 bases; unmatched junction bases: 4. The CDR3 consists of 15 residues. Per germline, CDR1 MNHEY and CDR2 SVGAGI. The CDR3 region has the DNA TGTGCCAGCAGTTACGGACAGGTCATCTACAATGAGCAGTTCTTC. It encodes CASSYGQVIYNEQFF.

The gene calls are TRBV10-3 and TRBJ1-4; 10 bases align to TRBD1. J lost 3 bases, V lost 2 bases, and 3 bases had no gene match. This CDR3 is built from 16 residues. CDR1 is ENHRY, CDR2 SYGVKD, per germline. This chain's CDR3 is CAISEPGQGANEKLFF. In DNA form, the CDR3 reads TGTGCCATCAGTGAGCCTGGACAGGGGGCTAATGAAAAACTGTTTTTT.

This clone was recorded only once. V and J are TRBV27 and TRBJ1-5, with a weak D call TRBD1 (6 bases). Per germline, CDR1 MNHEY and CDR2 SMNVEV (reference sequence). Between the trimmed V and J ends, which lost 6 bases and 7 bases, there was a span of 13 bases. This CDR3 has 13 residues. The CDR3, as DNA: TGTGCCAGCAGCAAGCTCAGGGGCCAGCCCCAGCATTTT. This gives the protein CASSKLRGQPQHF.

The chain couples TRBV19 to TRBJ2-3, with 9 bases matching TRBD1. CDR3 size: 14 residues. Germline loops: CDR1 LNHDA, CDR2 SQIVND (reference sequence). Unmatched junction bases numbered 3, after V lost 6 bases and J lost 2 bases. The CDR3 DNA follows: TGTGCCAGTAGCCGGACAGGGGCCACAGATACGCAGTATTTT. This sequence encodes CASSRTGATDTQYF.

CDR3 sequence reads: CATSRDRGLRQPQHF. In DNA form, the CDR3 reads TGTGCCACCAGCAGAGACAGGGGGCTTCGTCAGCCCCAGCATTTT. V is TRBV15 and J is TRBJ1-5, with TRBD1 identical over 8 bases. V lost 0 bases, J lost 6 bases, and 4 bases stayed unmatched. The CDR3 is 15 amino acids. Germline V CDR1 and CDR2: LNHNV, YYDKDF (reference sequence).

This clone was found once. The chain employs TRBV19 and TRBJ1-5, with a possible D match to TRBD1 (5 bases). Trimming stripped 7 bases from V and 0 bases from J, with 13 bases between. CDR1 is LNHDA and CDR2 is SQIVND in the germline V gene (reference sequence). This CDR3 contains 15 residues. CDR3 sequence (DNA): TGTGCCAGTAACCAGGGAACAGATAGCAATCAGCCCCAGCATTTT. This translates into CASNQGTDSNQPQHF.

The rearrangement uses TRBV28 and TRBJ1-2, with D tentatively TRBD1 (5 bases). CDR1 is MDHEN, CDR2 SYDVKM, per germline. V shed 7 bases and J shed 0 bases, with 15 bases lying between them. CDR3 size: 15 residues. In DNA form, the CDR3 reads TGTGCCAGCACAAGTAGACAGCCGTCTAACTATGGCTACACCTTC. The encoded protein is CASTSRQPSNYGYTF.